This T cell receptor beta chain was recovered during a study of cytomegalovirus exposure and HLA in healthy donors (dated 2017 in TCRdb). Concerning the study at large: An earlier analysis of several hundred of the donors reported 250 to 300 Gb of sequence data and around 110 million unique TCR beta sequences obtained from about 200 million T cells. An early release covering roughly 640 HLA-typed donors comprised approximately 300 gigabases of sequencing data and roughly 86 million unique TCR sequences. The genetic ancestry cluster associated with self-reported Caucasian donors included around 76% of the approximately 410 genotyped donors. The study aimed to test whether cataloging public T cell receptors could reveal signatures of past pathogen exposure. Using immunosequencing, the study profiled T cell repertoires from about 650 subjects and related those repertoires to cytomegalovirus serostatus. Along with the approximately 700-subject first cohort, a separate validation cohort of around 110 different subjects was used. To predict cytomegalovirus infection status, the study brought together high-throughput TCR immunosequencing, statistical association of individual TCRs with disease status, and machine learning. To study patterns of TCR occurrence, a later analysis re-analyzed previously published TCR beta repertoires from 550 to 800 donors and added high-resolution HLA genotyping. Rather than drawing on any new phenotypic data, the later analysis identified candidate immune exposures from TCR beta sequences and the way those sequences occurred across donors. An earlier analysis of a few hundred of the donors applied high-throughput TCR beta sequencing to assess whether each TCR beta V gene segment acted as functional or pseudogenic. Donor age, sex, ethnicity and CMV serostatus were compiled alongside the repertoire data. In a later genetic analysis, genome-wide SNP genotypes for about 55% of the 666 donors were used, and that subset was treated as a discovery cohort. Every discovery cohort repertoire had been produced on one sequencing platform. HLA typing covered class I and class II loci at four-digit resolution. The number of typed donors differed by locus: roughly 620-640 for A, B, C, DRB1 and DQB1; 522 for DQA1; roughly 600 for DPA1; and roughly 490 for DPB1. About five DR-DQ haplotypes were treated as single units for association and clustering because of strong linkage in the cohort. Among 300 to 500 genotyped donors of the cohort, an average of roughly 230,000 unique TCR beta nucleotide sequences was sequenced per donor, of which approximately 18% were non-productive.

This clone has just one count. No cognate antigen has been identified for it. No quality values exist for individual bases; no much larger clone is one base distant. Library preparation employed the immunoSEQ multiplex PCR assay. A mixture of 60 forward primers for TCR Vbeta segments and 13 reverse primers for TCR Jbeta segments was used in the multiplex PCR. A multiplex PCR assay on genomic DNA amplified the CDR3 region of rearranged TCR beta genes. Amplified TCR beta libraries were sequenced as 87-base-pair reads on the Illumina HiSeq System. The study's own analysis went as follows. Across the 500 to 700 repertoires, a later analysis counted tens of millions of unique TCR beta chains, 9.5 million to 12 million of which were shared by at least two donors. Raw reads were error-corrected and collapsed into unique sequences by a nearest-neighbor algorithm in which closely related sequences were merged to remove PCR and sequencing errors. V, D and J gene segments were assigned by aligning CDR3 sequences to IMGT reference sequences. Each retained sequence needed at least a six-nucleotide match to both a V gene segment and a J gene segment. A rearrangement was called productive if the CDR3 had no stop codons and remained in frame with V and J, and every other rearrangement was called non-productive. Following IMGT convention, CDR3 was defined as the stretch from the second conserved V-encoded cysteine up to the conserved J-encoded phenylalanine. In an earlier analysis of around 640 of the donors, sequences lacking an unambiguous match to a single V gene segment were excluded. An earlier analysis of 587 of the donors classified V segments as functional when productive rearrangements were above 56.7% and as segregating when the standard deviation between donors was above 5%. A statistical classification framework was built for diagnosing cytomegalovirus status from the catalog of TCR beta chain sequences. In a later analysis, TCR nucleotide sequences were compared against IMGT/GENE-DB human TR gene sequences so that V and J genes could be assigned. In a later analysis, CDR3 sequences and most-parsimonious VDJ recombination scenarios were assigned using the TCRdist pipeline. In a later analysis, every TCR beta chain was defined by the combination of its CDR3 amino acid sequence and its V-gene family, and reads without a unique V-gene family were dropped. A later analysis removed 500 to 650 highly shared, low-generation-probability nucleotide sequences to deal with suspected cross-contamination and a sequencing artifact. A later analysis calculated a clonal expansion index for each public chain from normalized within-repertoire ranks of inferred template counts. Generation probabilities in a later analysis came from a VDJ recombination model fitted to out-of-frame rearrangements, and those results were checked against IGoR. In a later analysis, TCR-TCR, TCR-HLA and TCR-CMV co-occurrence was scored with hypergeometric tests, and a repertoire-size bias correction was applied to TCR pairs. A later analysis estimated false discovery rates by permuting HLA or CMV assignments 20 times. In a later analysis, co-occurring TCRs were grouped using DBSCAN, with TCRdist sequence similarity added in when clustering inside HLA-allele-positive subsets. Repertoires with fewer than 30,000 or more than 120,000 public chains were left out of co-occurrence clustering, as were several repertoires with anomalous nucleotide sharing. TCRdb holds this immuneACCESS table with in-frame rearrangements only. Some clones are missing; in checked studies, unresolved V genes explain under half, and the rest has no known cause. That table gives V, J and clone size, and the DNA gave D and trimming. The sample has approximately 120,000 clones on record, 78% of them singletons. The top ten clones comprise about a tenth of the sample.

Findings and caveats that apply to the study as a whole: Compared with equally common non-associated chains, HLA-associated TCR beta chains in a later analysis were more clonally expanded and had lower generation probabilities. Across donors, most TCR sequences were observed very rarely, whereas some public TCRs were present in many individuals. A later analysis found that most CMV-associated TCR beta chains appeared HLA-restricted, with HLA associations seemingly driven largely by CMV exposure. The sequencing pipeline was judged likely to have produced a cluster of highly shared sequence variants as a technical artifact. Broadly in line with IMGT annotations, most TCR beta V segments showed up in productive rearrangements about 87% or about 30% of the time in an earlier analysis of several hundred of the donors. A further reported finding was that TCR beta sequences accurately predicted the HLA-A and HLA-B alleles for most subjects in the first cohort. In a later genetic analysis, fewer N-insertions in productive TCRs were reported among donors in an Asian-associated ancestry cluster than the approximately 670-donor mean. The authors suggested that the approach could potentially be generalized to other disease states and immunological phenotypes. Because the 87-base-pair reads could not distinguish some IMGT-functional V segments, including TRBV6-2 and TRBV6-3, those segments were excluded. When HLA alleles, especially DR and DQ, strongly co-occurred, attributing TCR associations to individual alleles was difficult. A later analysis associated 15,000 or so TCR beta sequences with specific HLA alleles at a false discovery rate of 0.05. The earlier analysis of a few hundred of the donors excluded around 17 rarely observed V segments, including chromosome 9 orphons, because counts were too low. Because HLA typing was unavailable for some donors at each locus, only the typed subset was used in association tests. The classifier was reported to diagnose cytomegalovirus status with high specificity and sensitivity in both the original and validation cohorts. For the cohort, immune exposure information was limited to CMV serostatus. In vitro tests confirmed that a few of the cytomegalovirus-associated TCR beta chains recognize cytomegalovirus antigens. The study gave a list of 150 to 200 TCR beta chains associated with cytomegalovirus. In a later analysis, the rate of TCR association differed among HLA loci, with DRB1 alleles having the most associated TCRs and HLA-C alleles having the fewest. According to a later analysis, parvovirus B19, influenza, CMV and Epstein-Barr virus appeared linked to several top co-occurrence clusters. An association between a missense DCLRE1C variant and V-gene and J-gene trimming of TCR beta chains was found in a later genetic analysis and replicated in an independent cohort. The presence/absence analyses assumed that sequencing depth was roughly uniform across donors, and that assumption may not be true. Linkage disequilibrium might explain the correlated functional status among segregating V segments, but an unknown experimental factor could not be excluded. In this cohort, only TCR beta chains were sequenced, and detectable features were limited by the absence of alpha or paired-chain data.

The germline V gene specifies KGHSH as CDR1 and LQKENI as CDR2. Clipping removes 6 bases from V and 0 bases from J, with 5 as the unmatched junction base count. Measured from the cysteine to the phenylalanine, the CDR3 is 16 residues long. Solely the CDR3 DNA is kept, with 48 bases framed from the first base. The cohort consisted of 666 healthy bone marrow donors. At the time of sampling, all cohort members were nominally healthy, though unrecorded immune exposures were likely present. The donor was CMV seropositive and was included in the group of 250 to 300 seropositive cohort members. Each donor provided a peripheral blood sample, and peripheral blood mononuclear cells were used for TCR beta sequencing. The Qiagen DNeasy Blood Extraction Kit was used to extract genomic DNA from the blood cell samples.

The clonotype comes from a man aged 25-45 years in good health and CMV-seropositive. Sequencing was done on a sample of PBMCs. Rearrangement joined TRBV18 to TRBJ2-2, with 9 bases matching TRBD1. CDR3 loop: CASSYRGPTNTGELFF. The nucleotide sequence reads TGTGCCAGCTCTTACAGGGGGCCTACGAACACCGGGGAGCTGTTTTTT.